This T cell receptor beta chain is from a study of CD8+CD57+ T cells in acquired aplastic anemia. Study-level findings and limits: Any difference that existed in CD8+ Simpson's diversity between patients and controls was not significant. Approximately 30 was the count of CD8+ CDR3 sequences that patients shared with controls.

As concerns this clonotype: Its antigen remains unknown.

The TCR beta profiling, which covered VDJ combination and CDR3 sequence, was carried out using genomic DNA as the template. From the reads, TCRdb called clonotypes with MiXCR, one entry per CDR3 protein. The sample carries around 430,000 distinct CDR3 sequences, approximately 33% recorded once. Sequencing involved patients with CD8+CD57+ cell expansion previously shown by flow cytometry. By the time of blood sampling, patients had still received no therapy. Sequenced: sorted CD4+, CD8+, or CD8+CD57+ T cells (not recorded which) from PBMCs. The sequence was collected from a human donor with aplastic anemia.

The DNA for the CDR3 is TGTGCCAGCAGCTTAGGGGTCAGGGGGGATTACGAGCAGTACTTC. It yields the protein CASSLGVRGDYEQYF. This rearrangement joins TRBV7-9 to TRBJ2-7; TRBD1 might be the D (7 bases). The CDR3 length is 15 residues. The germline CDR1 and CDR2 sequences are SEHNR and FQNEAQ (reference sequence). Trimming pared 1 base from V and 4 bases from J, leaving 14 bases between.